Here is one T cell receptor (beta chain) with its context. The data derive from a study of cytomegalovirus exposure and HLA in healthy donors. It was with 60 Vbeta and 13 Jbeta primers that the PCR ran. Using immunoSEQ multiplex PCR, the repertoire was profiled, and TCRdb retains in-frame clones only, with some absent. The sample includes roughly 100,000 clones, 70% to 90% seen only once; the top ten take approximately 2.4%. Sequenced sample: PBMCs. This receptor was taken from a man aged 40-55 years in good health and CMV-seronegative.

The CDR3 DNA reads as TGTGCCAGCAGCCCTACCCAATATGGCTACACCTTC. Its protein is CASSPTQYGYTF. The V and J genes are TRBV7-9 and TRBJ1-2; D gene uncertain. Trimming took 5 bases from V and 5 from J, leaving 9 bases between them. CDR3 length: 12 residues. Germline-derived CDR1 and CDR2 are SEHNR and FQNEAQ (reference sequence).